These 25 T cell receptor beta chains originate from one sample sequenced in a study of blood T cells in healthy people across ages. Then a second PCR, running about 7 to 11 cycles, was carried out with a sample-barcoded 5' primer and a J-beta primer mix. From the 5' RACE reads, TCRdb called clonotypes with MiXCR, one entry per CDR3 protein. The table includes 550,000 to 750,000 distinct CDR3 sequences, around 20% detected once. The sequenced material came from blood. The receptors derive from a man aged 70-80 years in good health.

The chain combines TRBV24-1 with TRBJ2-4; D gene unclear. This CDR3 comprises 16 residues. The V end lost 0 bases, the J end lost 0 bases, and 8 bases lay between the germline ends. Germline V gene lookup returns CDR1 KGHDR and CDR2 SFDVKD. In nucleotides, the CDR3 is TGTGCCACCAGTGATTTGAGGGCGGTAGCCAAAAACATTCAGTACTTC. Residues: CATSDLRAVAKNIQYF.

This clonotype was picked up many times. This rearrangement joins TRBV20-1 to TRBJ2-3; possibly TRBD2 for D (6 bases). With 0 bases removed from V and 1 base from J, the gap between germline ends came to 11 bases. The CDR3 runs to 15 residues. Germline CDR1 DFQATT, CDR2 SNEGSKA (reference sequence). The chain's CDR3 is CSARDSREGTDTQYF. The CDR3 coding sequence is TGCAGTGCTAGAGATTCGAGGGAGGGCACAGATACGCAGTATTTT.

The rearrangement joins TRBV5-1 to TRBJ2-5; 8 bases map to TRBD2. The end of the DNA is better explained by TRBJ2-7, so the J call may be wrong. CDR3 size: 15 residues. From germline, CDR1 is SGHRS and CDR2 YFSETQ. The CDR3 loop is CASSGRGAGVNEQYF. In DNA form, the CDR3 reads TGCGCCAGCAGCGGCCGGGGAGCGGGAGTAAACGAGCAGTACTTC.

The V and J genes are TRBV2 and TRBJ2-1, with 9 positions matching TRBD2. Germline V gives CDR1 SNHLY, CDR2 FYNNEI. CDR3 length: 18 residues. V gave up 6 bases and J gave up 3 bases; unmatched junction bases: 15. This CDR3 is CASRDRVPREGLYNEQFF. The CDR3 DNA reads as TGTGCCAGCAGGGATAGGGTACCGCGGGAGGGGCTCTACAATGAGCAGTTCTTC.

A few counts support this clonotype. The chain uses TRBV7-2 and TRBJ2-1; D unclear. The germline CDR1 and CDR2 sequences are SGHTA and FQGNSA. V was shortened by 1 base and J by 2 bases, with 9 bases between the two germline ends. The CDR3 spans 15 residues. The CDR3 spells CASSLDSGAYNEQFF. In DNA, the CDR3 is TGTGCCAGCAGCTTAGACAGTGGAGCCTACAATGAGCAGTTCTTC.

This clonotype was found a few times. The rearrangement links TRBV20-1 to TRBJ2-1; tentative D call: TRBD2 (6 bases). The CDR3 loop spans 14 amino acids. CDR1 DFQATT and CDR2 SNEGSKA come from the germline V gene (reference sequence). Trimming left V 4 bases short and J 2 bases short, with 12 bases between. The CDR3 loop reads CSATISGPYNEQFF. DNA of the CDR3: TGCAGTGCTACCATTAGCGGCCCCTACAATGAGCAGTTCTTC.

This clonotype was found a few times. The CDR3 protein is CASSLAGPIQETQYF. CDR3 bases: TGTGCCAGCAGCTTAGCAGGCCCGATCCAAGAGACCCAGTACTTC. This chain joins TRBV7-9 and TRBJ2-5; D is ambiguous. Between the trimmed V and J ends, which lost 0 bases and 1 base, there was a span of 9 bases. This CDR3 region has 15 residues. The germline CDR1 and CDR2 sequences are SEHNR and FQNEAQ (reference sequence).

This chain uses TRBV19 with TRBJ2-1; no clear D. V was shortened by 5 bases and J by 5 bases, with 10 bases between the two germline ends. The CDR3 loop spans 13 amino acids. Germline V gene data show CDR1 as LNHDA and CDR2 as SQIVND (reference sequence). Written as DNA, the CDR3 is TGTGCCAGTAGTGTCCGGGTGAACAATGAGCAGTTCTTC. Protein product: CASSVRVNNEQFF.

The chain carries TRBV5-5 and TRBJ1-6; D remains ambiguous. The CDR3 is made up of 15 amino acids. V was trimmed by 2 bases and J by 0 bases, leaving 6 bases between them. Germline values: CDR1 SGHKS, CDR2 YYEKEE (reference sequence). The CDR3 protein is CASSFGSSYNSPLHF. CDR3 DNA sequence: TGTGCCAGCAGCTTTGGCAGCTCCTATAATTCACCCCTCCACTTT.

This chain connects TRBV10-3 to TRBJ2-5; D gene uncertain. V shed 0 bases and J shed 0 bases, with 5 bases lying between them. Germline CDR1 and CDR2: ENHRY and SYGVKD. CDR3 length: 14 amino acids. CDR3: CAISESQYQETQYF. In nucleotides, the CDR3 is TGTGCCATCAGTGAGTCTCAGTACCAAGAGACCCAGTACTTC.

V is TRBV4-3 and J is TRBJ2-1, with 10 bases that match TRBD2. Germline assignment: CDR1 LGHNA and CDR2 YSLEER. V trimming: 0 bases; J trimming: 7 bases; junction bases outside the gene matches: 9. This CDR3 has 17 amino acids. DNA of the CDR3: TGCGCCAGCAGCCAAGATTGGGCTAGCGGGAGAATAAATGAGCAGTTCTTC. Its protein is CASSQDWASGRINEQFF.

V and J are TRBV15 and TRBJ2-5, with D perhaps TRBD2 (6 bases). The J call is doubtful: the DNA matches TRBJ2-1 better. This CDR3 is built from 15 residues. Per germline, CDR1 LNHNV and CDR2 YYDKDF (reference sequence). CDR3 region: CATSRDQGGGNEQFF. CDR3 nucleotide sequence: TGTGCCACCAGCAGAGATCAGGGAGGTGGCAATGAGCAGTTCTTC.

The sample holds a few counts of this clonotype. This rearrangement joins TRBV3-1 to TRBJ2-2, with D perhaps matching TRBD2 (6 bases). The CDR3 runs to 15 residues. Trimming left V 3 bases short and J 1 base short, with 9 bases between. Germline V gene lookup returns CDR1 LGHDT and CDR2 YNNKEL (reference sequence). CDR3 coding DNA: TGTGCCAGCAGCCAGAGTAGCGGGAACACCGGGGAGCTGTTTTTT. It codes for CASSQSSGNTGELFF.

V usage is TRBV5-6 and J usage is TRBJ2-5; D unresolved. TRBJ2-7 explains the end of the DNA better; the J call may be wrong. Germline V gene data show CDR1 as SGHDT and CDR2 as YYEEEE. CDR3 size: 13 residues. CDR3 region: CASRRLSSYEQYF. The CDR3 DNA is TGTGCCAGCAGAAGGCTGAGCTCCTACGAGCAGTACTTC.

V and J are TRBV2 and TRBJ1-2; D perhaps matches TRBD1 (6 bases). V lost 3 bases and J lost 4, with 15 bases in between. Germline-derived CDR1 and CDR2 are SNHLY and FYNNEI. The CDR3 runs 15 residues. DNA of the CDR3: TGTGCCAGCAGTGACTTCGGTATAGGGGGCTATGGCTACACCTTC. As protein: CASSDFGIGGYGYTF.

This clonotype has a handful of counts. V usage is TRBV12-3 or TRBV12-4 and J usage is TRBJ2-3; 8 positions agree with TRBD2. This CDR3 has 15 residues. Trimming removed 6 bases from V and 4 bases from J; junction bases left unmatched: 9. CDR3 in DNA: TGTGCCAGCAGAGAAAGCGGGAGAGAGGCAGATACGCAGTATTTT. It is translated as CASRESGREADTQYF.

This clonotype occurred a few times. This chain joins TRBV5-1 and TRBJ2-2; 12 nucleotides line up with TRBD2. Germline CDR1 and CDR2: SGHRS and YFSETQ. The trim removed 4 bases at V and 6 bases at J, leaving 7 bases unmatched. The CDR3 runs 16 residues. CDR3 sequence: CASSMTSGSPPGELFF. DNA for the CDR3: TGCGCCAGCAGCATGACTAGCGGGAGCCCTCCCGGGGAGCTGTTTTTT.

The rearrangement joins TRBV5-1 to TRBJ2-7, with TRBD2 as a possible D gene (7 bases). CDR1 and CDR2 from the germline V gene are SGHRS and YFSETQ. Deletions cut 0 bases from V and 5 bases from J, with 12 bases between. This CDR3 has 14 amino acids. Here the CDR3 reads CASSLDGGQHEQYF. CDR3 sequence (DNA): TGCGCCAGCAGCTTGGACGGGGGGCAACACGAGCAGTACTTC.

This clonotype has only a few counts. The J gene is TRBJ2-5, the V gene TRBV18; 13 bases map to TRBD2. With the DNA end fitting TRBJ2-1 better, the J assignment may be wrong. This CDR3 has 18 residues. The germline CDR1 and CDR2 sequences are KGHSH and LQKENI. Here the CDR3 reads CASSPTPGLAGRGNEQFF. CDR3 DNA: TGTGCCAGCTCACCCACCCCGGGACTAGCGGGAAGAGGGAATGAGCAGTTCTTC.

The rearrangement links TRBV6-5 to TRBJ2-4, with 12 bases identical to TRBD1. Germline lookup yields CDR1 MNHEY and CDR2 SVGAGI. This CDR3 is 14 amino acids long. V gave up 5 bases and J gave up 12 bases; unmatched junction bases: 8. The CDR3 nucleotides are TGTGCCAGCAGTCCCGGGACAGGGGGCTTGACTCAGTACTTC. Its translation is CASSPGTGGLTQYF.

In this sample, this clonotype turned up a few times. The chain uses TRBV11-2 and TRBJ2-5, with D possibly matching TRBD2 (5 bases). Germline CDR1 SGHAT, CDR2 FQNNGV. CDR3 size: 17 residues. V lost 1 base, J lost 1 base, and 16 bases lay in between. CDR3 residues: CASSLVGATRPQETQYF. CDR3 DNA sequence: TGTGCCAGCAGCTTAGTGGGCGCAACTAGGCCCCAAGAGACCCAGTACTTC.

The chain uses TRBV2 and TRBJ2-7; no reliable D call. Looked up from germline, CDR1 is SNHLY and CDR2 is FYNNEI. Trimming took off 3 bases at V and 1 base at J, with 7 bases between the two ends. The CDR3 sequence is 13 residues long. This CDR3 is CASSDGQSYEQYF. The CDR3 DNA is TGTGCCAGCAGTGACGGGCAGTCCTACGAGCAGTACTTC. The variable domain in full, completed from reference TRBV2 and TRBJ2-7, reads EPEVTQTPSHQVTQMGQEVILRCVPISNHLYFYWYRQILGQKVEFLVSFYNNEISEKSEIFDDQFSVERPDGSNFTLKIRSTKLEDSAMYFCASSDGQSYEQYFGPGTRLTVT.

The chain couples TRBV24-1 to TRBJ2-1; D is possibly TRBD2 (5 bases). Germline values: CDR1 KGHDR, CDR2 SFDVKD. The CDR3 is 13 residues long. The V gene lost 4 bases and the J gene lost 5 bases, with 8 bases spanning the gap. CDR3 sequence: CATSDLTNNEQFF. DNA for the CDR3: TGTGCCACCAGTGACCTGACTAACAATGAGCAGTTCTTC.

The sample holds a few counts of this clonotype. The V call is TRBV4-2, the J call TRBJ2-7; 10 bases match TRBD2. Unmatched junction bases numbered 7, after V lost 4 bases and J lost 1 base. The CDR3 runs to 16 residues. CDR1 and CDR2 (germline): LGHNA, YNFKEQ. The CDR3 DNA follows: TGTGCCAGCAGCCCGCAATCTAGCGGGGGATCCTACGAGCAGTACTTC. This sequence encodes CASSPQSSGGSYEQYF.

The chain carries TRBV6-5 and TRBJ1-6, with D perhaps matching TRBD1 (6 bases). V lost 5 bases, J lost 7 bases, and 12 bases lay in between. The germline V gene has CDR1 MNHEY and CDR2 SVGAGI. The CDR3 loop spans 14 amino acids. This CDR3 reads CASSHWTENSPLHF. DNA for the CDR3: TGTGCCAGCAGTCACTGGACAGAGAATTCACCCCTCCACTTT.